The source of this T cell receptor beta chain is a study of T-cell reconstitution after alpha-beta-depleted transplantation in children. V was shortened by 7 bases and J by 3 bases, with 10 bases between the two germline ends. CDR1 SQVTM and CDR2 ANQGSEA come from the germline V gene. CDR3 length: 11 amino acids. Preparing the TCRbeta library involved the use of unique molecular identifiers. TCRdb re-derived calls from the PCR reads in MiXCR, one entry per CDR3 protein. This table has almost 400,000 distinct CDR3 sequences, about 20% appearing once. The chain has TRBV29-1 and TRBJ2-7, with a possible D match to TRBD1 (5 bases). The input for sequencing was PBMCs from the stem cell graft donor, taken from the stem cell graft. The receptor was isolated from a human donor who donated a stem cell graft to a child with acute myeloid leukemia. The CDR3 loop is CSAADSYEQYF. For the CDR3, the DNA is TGCAGCGCCGCCGACAGCTACGAGCAGTACTTC.